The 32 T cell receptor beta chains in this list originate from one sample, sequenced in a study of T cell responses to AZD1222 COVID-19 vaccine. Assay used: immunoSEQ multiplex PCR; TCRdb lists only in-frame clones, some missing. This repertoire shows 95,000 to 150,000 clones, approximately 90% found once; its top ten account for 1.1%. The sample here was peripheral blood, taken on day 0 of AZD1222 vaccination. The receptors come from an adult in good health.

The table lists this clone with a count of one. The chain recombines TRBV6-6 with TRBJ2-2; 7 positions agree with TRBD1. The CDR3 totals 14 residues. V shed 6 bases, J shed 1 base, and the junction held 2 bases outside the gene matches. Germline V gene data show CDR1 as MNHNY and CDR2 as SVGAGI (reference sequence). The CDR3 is CASRGTENTGELFF. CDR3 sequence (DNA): TGTGCCAGCAGAGGGACAGAGAACACCGGGGAGCTGTTTTTT.

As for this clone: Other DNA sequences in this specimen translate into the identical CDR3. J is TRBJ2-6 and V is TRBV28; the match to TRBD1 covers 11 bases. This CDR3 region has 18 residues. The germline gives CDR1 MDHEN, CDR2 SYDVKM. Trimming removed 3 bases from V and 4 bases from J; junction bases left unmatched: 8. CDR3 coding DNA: TGTGCCAGCAGTTTCCACGGACAGGGGGCGGGGGGGGCCAACGTCCTGACTTTC. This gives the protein CASSFHGQGAGGANVLTF.

The CDR3 loop reads CASKDRGHHTGELFF. The CDR3 bases are TGCGCCAGCAAGGACAGGGGGCATCACACCGGGGAGCTGTTTTTT. The rearrangement uses TRBV10-1 and TRBJ2-2; TRBD1 matches at 11 bases. Losses at the gene ends were 7 bases for V and 3 bases for J; bases not matched to a gene: 4. CDR3 length equals 15 residues. Germline V gene data show CDR1 as WNHNN and CDR2 as SYGVQD (reference sequence).

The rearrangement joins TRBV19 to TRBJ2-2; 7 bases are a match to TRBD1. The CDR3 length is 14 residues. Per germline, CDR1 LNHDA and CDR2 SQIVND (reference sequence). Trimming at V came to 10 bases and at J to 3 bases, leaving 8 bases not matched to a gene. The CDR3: CAIEDRADTGELFF. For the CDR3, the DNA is TGTGCCATCGAAGACAGGGCCGACACCGGGGAGCTGTTTTTT.

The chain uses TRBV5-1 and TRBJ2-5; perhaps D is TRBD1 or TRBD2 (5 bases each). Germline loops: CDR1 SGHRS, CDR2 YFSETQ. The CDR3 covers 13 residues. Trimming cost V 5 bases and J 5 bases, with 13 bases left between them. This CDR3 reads CASSSGTDETQYF. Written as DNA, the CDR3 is TGCGCCAGCAGTTCCGGGACCGACGAGACCCAGTACTTC.

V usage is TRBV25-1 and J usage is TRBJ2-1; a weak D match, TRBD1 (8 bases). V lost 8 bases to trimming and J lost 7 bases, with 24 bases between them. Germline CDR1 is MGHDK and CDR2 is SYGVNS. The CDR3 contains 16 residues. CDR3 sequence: CASQGQGAGAVNEQFF. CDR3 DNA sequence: TGTGCCAGCCAAGGGCAGGGGGCGGGAGCAGTGAATGAGCAGTTCTTC.

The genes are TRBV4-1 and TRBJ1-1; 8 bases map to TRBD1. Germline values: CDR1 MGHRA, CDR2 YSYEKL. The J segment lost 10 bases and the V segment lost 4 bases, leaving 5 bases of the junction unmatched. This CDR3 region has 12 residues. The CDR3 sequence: CASSRTGGRAFF. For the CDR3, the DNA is TGCGCCAGCAGCCGCACAGGGGGGAGAGCTTTCTTT.

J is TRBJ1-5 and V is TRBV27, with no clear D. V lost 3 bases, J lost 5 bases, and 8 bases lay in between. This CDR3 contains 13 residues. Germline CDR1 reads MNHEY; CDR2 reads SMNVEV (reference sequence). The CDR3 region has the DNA TGTGCCAGCAGTTTTAAAAGGGATCAGCCCCAGCATTTT. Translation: CASSFKRDQPQHF.

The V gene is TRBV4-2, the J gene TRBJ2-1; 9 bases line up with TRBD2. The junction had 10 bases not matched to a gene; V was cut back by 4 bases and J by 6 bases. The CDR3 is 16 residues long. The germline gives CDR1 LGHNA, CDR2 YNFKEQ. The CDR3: CASSLSGTSTLNEQFF. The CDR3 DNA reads TGTGCCAGCAGCCTCTCCGGGACTAGCACCCTCAATGAGCAGTTCTTC.

DNA of the CDR3: TGTGCCAGCAGTTTCCAGGACAGGGGATTCAATGAGCAGTTCTTC. Its protein is CASSFQDRGFNEQFF. The gene calls are TRBV28 and TRBJ2-1; TRBD1 matches at 9 bases. V dropped 3 bases and J dropped 6; count of bases not matched to a gene: 6. Germline V gene sequence: CDR1 MDHEN, CDR2 SYDVKM. CDR3 size: 15 residues.

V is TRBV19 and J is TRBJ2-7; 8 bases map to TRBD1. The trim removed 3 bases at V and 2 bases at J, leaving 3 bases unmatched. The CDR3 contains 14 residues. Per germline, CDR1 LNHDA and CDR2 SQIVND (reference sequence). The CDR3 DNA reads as TGTGCCAGTAGTATTCTGGACAGGGCCTACGAGCAGTACTTC. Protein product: CASSILDRAYEQYF.

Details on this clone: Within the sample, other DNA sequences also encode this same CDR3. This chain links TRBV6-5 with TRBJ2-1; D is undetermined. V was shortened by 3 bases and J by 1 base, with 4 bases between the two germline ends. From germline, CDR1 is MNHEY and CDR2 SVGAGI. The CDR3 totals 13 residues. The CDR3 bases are TGTGCCAGCAGTTATAGTTCCTACAATGAGCAGTTCTTC. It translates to CASSYSSYNEQFF.

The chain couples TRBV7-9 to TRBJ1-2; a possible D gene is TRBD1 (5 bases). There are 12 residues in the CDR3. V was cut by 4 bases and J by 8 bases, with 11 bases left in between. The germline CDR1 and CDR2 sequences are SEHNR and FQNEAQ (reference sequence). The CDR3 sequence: CASSSGLGGYTF. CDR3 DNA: TGTGCCAGCAGCTCGGGACTCGGGGGCTACACCTTC.

The CDR3 DNA reads as TGTGCCTGGAAGCCAGATTTGAGCTATGGCTACACCTTC. Translation gives CAWKPDLSYGYTF. The V call is TRBV30, the J call TRBJ1-2; unclear D gene. The length of the CDR3 is 13 residues. Trimming removed 4 bases at V and 4 bases at J, with 13 bases between. Per germline, CDR1 GTSNPN and CDR2 SVGIG (reference sequence).

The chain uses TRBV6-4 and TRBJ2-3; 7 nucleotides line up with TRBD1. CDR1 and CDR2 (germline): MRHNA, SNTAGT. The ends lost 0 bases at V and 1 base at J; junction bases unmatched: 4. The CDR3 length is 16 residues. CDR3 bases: TGTGCCAGCAGTGACTCGAGTGGACAGGGCACAGATACGCAGTATTTT. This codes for CASSDSSGQGTDTQYF.

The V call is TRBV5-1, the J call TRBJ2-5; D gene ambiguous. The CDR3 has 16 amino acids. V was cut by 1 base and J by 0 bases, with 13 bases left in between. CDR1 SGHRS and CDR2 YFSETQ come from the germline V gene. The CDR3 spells CASSLKPRHYQETQYF. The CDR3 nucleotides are TGCGCCAGCAGCTTGAAGCCCCGACACTACCAAGAGACCCAGTACTTC. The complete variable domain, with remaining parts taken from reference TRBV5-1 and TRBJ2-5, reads KAGVTQTPRYLIKTRGQQVTLSCSPISGHRSVSWYQQTPGQGLQFLFEYFSETQRNKGNFPGRFSGRQFSNSRSEMNVSTLELGDSALYLCASSLKPRHYQETQYFGPGTRLLVL.

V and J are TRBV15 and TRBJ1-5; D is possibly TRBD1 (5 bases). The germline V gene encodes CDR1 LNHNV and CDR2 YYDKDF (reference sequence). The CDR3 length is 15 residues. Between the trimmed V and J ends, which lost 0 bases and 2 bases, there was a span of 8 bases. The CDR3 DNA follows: TGTGCCACCAGCAGAGATCTAGGGGGCAATCAGCCCCAGCATTTT. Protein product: CATSRDLGGNQPQHF.

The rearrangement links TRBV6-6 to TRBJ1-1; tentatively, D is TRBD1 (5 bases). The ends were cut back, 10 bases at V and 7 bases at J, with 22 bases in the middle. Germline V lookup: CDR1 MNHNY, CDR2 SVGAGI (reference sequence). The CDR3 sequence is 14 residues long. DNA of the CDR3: TGTGCCACTGGCGGGGTCCAGAGAGGGGATGAAGCTTTCTTT. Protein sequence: CATGGVQRGDEAFF.

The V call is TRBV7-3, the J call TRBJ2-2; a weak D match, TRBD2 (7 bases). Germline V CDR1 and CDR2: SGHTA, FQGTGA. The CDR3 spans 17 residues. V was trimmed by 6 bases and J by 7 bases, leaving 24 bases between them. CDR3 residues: CASSPGRGAGVFGELFF. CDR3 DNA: TGTGCCAGCAGTCCCGGCCGGGGGGCGGGAGTATTCGGGGAGCTGTTTTTT.

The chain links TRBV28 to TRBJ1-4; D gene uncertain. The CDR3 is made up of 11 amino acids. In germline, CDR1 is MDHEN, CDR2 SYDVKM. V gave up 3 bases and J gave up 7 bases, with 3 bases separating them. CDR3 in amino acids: CASSLTEKLFF. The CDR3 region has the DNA TGTGCCAGCAGTTTGACTGAAAAACTGTTTTTT.

The CDR3 spells CASSRTGGQPQHF. The CDR3 coding sequence is TGTGCCAGCAGCCGGACAGGGGGTCAGCCCCAGCATTTT. The chain has TRBV9 and TRBJ1-5, with 10 bases fitting TRBD1. The CDR3 totals 13 residues. With 4 bases clipped from V and 6 bases from J, the junction kept 1 base outside the gene matches. The germline gives CDR1 SGDLS, CDR2 YYNGEE.

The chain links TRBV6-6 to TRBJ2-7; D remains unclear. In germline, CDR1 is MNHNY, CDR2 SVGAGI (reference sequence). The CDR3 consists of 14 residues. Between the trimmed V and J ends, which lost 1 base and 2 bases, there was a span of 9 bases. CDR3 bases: TGTGCCAGCAGTTACTTCGACGGTACCTACGAGCAGTACTTC. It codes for CASSYFDGTYEQYF.

CDR3: CASSQAPGKTYEQYF. In DNA, the CDR3 is TGCGCCAGCAGCCAAGCTCCAGGCAAGACCTACGAGCAGTACTTC. The chain uses TRBV4-1 and TRBJ2-7; D is uncertain. Germline V gene data show CDR1 as MGHRA and CDR2 as YSYEKL. This CDR3 has 15 residues. The V end lost 1 base, the J end lost 2 bases, and 12 bases lay between the germline ends.

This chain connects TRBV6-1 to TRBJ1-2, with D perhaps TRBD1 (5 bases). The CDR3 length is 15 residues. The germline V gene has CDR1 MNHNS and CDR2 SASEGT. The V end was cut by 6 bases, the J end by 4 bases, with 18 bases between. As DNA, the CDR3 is TGTGCCAGCAGAGGCCTAACCCAGGGAGGCTATGGCTACACCTTC. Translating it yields CASRGLTQGGYGYTF.

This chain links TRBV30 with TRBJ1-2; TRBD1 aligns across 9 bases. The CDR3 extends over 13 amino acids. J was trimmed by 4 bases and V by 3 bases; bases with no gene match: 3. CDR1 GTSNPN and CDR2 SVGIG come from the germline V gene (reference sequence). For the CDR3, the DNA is TGTGCCTGGAGAGAACAGGGGGCCTATGGCTACACCTTC. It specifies CAWREQGAYGYTF.

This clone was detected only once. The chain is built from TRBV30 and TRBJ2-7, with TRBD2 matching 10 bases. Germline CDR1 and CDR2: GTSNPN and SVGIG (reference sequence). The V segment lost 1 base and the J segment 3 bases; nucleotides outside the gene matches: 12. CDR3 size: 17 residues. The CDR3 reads CAWSAPVSGRPLYEQYF. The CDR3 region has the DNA TGTGCCTGGAGTGCCCCAGTTAGCGGGAGGCCCCTCTACGAGCAGTACTTC. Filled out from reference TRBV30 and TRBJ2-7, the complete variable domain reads SQTIHQWPATLVQPVGSPLSLECTVEGTSNPNLYWYRQAAGRGLQLLFYSVGIGQISSEVPQNLSASRPQDRQFILSSKKLLLSDSGFYLCAWSAPVSGRPLYEQYFGPGTRLTVT.

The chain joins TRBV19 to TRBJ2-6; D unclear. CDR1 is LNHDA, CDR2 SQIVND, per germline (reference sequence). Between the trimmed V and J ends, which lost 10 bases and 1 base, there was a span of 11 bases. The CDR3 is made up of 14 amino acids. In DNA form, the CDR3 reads TGTGCCACCAGTGGGGATTCTGGGGCCAACGTCCTGACTTTC. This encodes CATSGDSGANVLTF.

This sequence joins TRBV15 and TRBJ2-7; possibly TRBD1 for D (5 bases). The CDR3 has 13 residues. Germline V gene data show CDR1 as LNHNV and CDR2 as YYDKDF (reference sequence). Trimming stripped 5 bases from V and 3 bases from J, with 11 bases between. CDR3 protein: CATSRITGYEQYF. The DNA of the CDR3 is TGTGCCACCAGCCGAATAACAGGCTACGAGCAGTACTTC.

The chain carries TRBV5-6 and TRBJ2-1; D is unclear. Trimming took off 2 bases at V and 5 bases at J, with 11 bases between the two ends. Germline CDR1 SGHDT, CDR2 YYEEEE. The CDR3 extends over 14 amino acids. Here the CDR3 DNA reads TGTGCCAGCAGCTTTGGCCTACCAAACAATGAGCAGTTCTTC. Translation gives CASSFGLPNNEQFF.

CDR3 DNA: TGTGCCAGCAGCTTACTAACAGGGAACACTGAAGCTTTCTTT. Translation: CASSLLTGNTEAFF. The rearrangement links TRBV7-9 to TRBJ1-1, with D perhaps TRBD1 (5 bases). CDR1 SEHNR and CDR2 FQNEAQ come from the germline V gene (reference sequence). Trimming left V 2 bases short and J 1 base short, with 8 bases between. The CDR3 consists of 14 residues.

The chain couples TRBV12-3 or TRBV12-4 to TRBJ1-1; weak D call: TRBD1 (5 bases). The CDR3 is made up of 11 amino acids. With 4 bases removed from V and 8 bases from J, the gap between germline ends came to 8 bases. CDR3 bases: TGTGCCAGCAGTTCAGGGCAGGAAGCTTTCTTT. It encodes CASSSGQEAFF.

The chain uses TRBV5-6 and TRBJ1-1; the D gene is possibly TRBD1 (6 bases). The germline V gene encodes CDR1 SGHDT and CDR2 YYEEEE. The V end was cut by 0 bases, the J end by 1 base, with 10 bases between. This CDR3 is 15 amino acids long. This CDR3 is CASSLAGTPNTEAFF. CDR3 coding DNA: TGTGCCAGCAGCTTGGCCGGGACACCGAACACTGAAGCTTTCTTT.